Presented here are 18 T cell receptor beta chains from one specimen sequenced in a study of cytomegalovirus exposure and HLA in healthy donors. PCR primers comprised 60 Vbeta and 13 Jbeta primers. Data came from immunoSEQ multiplex PCR; TCRdb stores just in-frame clones and leaves some out. The sample consists of 70,000 to 90,000 clones, more than 75% of them appearing once. What was sequenced was PBMCs. The receptor source for this set is a male donor in good health and CMV-seropositive.

V is TRBV30 and J is TRBJ1-6; no clear D. The CDR3 has 16 residues. Germline-derived CDR1 and CDR2 are GTSNPN and SVGIG (reference sequence). V was cut by 0 bases and J by 4 bases, with 13 bases left in between. The DNA of the CDR3 is TGTGCCTGGAGTGTTAGGGAGGGAGTTTATAATTCACCCCTCCACTTT. Protein sequence: CAWSVREGVYNSPLHF. The full variable domain, in which reference TRBV30 and TRBJ1-6 provide the parts outside the CDR3, is SQTIHQWPATLVQPVGSPLSLECTVEGTSNPNLYWYRQAAGRGLQLLFYSVGIGQISSEVPQNLSASRPQDRQFILSSKKLLLSDSGFYLCAWSVREGVYNSPLHFGNGTRLTVT.

The chain uses TRBV19 and TRBJ2-7; perhaps TRBD1 as D (5 bases). There are 13 residues in the CDR3. V lost 8 bases, J lost 5 bases, and 16 bases lay in between. The germline CDR1 and CDR2 sequences are LNHDA and SQIVND (reference sequence). CDR3 loop: CASGKGKYNEQYF. CDR3 DNA: TGTGCCAGTGGCAAGGGGAAATATAACGAGCAGTACTTC. Full variable domain (missing parts from reference TRBV19 and TRBJ2-7): DGGITQSPKYLFRKEGQNVTLSCEQNLNHDAMYWYRQDPGQGLRLIYYSQIVNDFQKGDIAEGYSVSREKKESFPLTVTSAQKNPTAFYLCASGKGKYNEQYFGPGTRLTVT.

The gene calls are TRBV2 and TRBJ2-2; 7 nucleotides align to TRBD2. From germline, CDR1 is SNHLY and CDR2 FYNNEI. The CDR3 runs to 15 residues. V was clipped by 3 bases and J by 6 bases; unmatched bases: 7. CDR3 bases: TGTGCCAGCAGTGACGTGGGCGGGAGTGCCGGGGAGCTGTTTTTT. This translates into CASSDVGGSAGELFF.

The V call is TRBV6-5, the J call TRBJ2-2; maybe TRBD1 (5 bases). The germline V gene has CDR1 MNHEY and CDR2 SVGAGI. This CDR3 has 16 amino acids. Deletions cut 4 bases from V and 5 bases from J, with 17 bases between. CDR3 protein: CASSCQGFNQTGELFF. DNA of the CDR3: TGTGCCAGCAGTTGTCAGGGATTCAATCAAACCGGGGAGCTGTTTTTT.

The V gene is TRBV6-5, the J gene TRBJ1-6, with 8 bases identical to TRBD1. The CDR3 runs 15 residues. The germline V gene has CDR1 MNHEY and CDR2 SVGAGI. The J segment lost 5 bases and the V segment lost 7 bases, leaving 7 bases of the junction unmatched. The CDR3 region has the DNA TGTGCCAGCAATATTCCGACAGGGGATAATTCACCCCTCCACTTT. Protein sequence: CASNIPTGDNSPLHF.

CDR3 nucleotide sequence: TGTGCCAGCCAAGCTAACGGGGACAGGGCACGCCACGAGCAGTACTTC. This gives the protein CASQANGDRARHEQYF. The chain employs TRBV5-4 and TRBJ2-7; the match to TRBD1 covers 9 bases. V lost 7 bases and J lost 5; bases outside the gene matches: 16. The CDR3 extends over 16 amino acids. Germline CDR1 is SGHNT and CDR2 is YYREEE (reference sequence).

The gene calls are TRBV27 and TRBJ2-3, with a possible D match to TRBD2 (5 bases). CDR3 length equals 15 residues. The germline CDR1 and CDR2 sequences are MNHEY and SMNVEV (reference sequence). The V end was cut by 3 bases, the J end by 2 bases, with 12 bases between. CDR3: CASSLIGVVTDTQYF. The CDR3 DNA reads as TGTGCCAGCAGTTTGATCGGGGTAGTCACAGATACGCAGTATTTT.

This clone was recorded a few times. The chain uses TRBV6-6 and TRBJ2-1; the match to TRBD2 covers 15 bases. CDR3 length: 16 amino acids. CDR1 and CDR2 from the germline V gene are MNHNY and SVGAGI (reference sequence). Trimming cost V 6 bases and J 9 bases; bases outside gene matches: 9. In DNA, the CDR3 is TGTGCCAGCAGCCACGGACTAGCGGGAGGGCCCGGTGAGCAGTTCTTC. This encodes CASSHGLAGGPGEQFF.

The chain links TRBV11-3 to TRBJ2-7; D not certain. The V end was cut by 9 bases, the J end by 0 bases, with 12 bases between. Per germline, CDR1 SGHNT and CDR2 YENEEA. The CDR3 consists of 13 residues. This chain's CDR3 is CARIVVSSYEQYF. In DNA, the CDR3 is TGTGCCAGGATAGTTGTAAGCTCCTACGAGCAGTACTTC.

V and J are TRBV11-2 and TRBJ2-2; TRBD2 is a possible D gene (6 bases). CDR1 and CDR2 from the germline V gene are SGHAT and FQNNGV. V was trimmed by 2 bases and J by 6 bases, leaving 10 bases between them. CDR3 size: 14 residues. The CDR3 spells CASSLYGGSGELFF. Here the CDR3 DNA reads TGTGCCAGCAGCTTATATGGGGGGTCCGGGGAGCTGTTTTTT.

The V call is TRBV6-1, the J call TRBJ2-2; D perhaps matches TRBD2 (6 bases). The CDR3 totals 13 residues. Germline CDR1 reads MNHNS; CDR2 reads SASEGT. The V end was cut by 7 bases, the J end by 6 bases, with 12 bases between. CDR3 residues: CASTPREPGELFF. CDR3 DNA: TGTGCCAGCACTCCTCGGGAGCCCGGGGAGCTGTTTTTT.

The chain recombines TRBV7-3 with TRBJ2-2; TRBD1 might be the D (7 bases). The CDR3 has 16 residues. Looked up from germline, CDR1 is SGHTA and CDR2 is FQGTGA. The V end was cut by 5 bases, the J end by 0 bases, with 13 bases between. The CDR3 loop is CASSLAGQPNTGELFF. The CDR3 coding sequence is TGTGCCAGCAGCCTCGCGGGACAGCCGAACACCGGGGAGCTGTTTTTT.

This clone was seen only a few times. V and J are TRBV2 and TRBJ1-5; 7 bases are a match to TRBD1. Germline assignment: CDR1 SNHLY and CDR2 FYNNEI. The J segment lost 5 bases and the V segment lost 6 bases, leaving 13 bases of the junction unmatched. This CDR3 is 16 amino acids long. The CDR3: CASSIDGTAKHQPQHF. CDR3 in DNA: TGTGCCAGCAGCATTGATGGGACAGCTAAACATCAGCCCCAGCATTTT.

This chain uses TRBV10-1 with TRBJ1-1, with a possible D match to TRBD1 (6 bases). The V gene lost 6 bases and the J gene lost 7 bases, with 18 bases spanning the gap. Germline values: CDR1 WNHNN, CDR2 SYGVQD (reference sequence). The CDR3 has 14 amino acids. CDR3 protein: CASREQGTLSEAFF. CDR3 nucleotide sequence: TGCGCCAGCAGAGAACAGGGCACCCTTAGTGAAGCTTTCTTT.

This clone has a single count. The chain uses TRBV28 and TRBJ1-1; the match to TRBD1 covers 9 bases. The CDR3 has 15 residues. V dropped 1 base and J dropped 4; count of bases not matched to a gene: 4. CDR1 is MDHEN and CDR2 is SYDVKM in the germline V gene. The DNA of the CDR3 is TGTGCCAGCAGTTTATCAGGACAGGGGTCCACTGAAGCTTTCTTT. Amino acid sequence: CASSLSGQGSTEAFF.

The chain links TRBV9 to TRBJ2-3, with 9 bases identical to TRBD2. This CDR3 has 14 amino acids. Germline CDR1 reads SGDLS; CDR2 reads YYNGEE. The V gene end was trimmed by 4 bases and the J gene end by 10 bases; junction bases not matched to a gene: 10. The CDR3 coding sequence is TGTGCCAGCAGCCCACATAGCGGGGGTGGTGCGCAGTATTTT. Protein sequence: CASSPHSGGGAQYF.

V gene TRBV4-3 combines with J gene TRBJ2-7; D gene ambiguous. The CDR3 runs 14 residues. V was trimmed by 0 bases and J by 5 bases, leaving 11 bases between them. Germline V gene lookup returns CDR1 LGHNA and CDR2 YSLEER. Here the CDR3 reads CASSQEQFFDEQYF. CDR3 bases: TGCGCCAGCAGCCAAGAACAGTTTTTCGACGAGCAGTACTTC.

J is TRBJ2-2 and V is TRBV9; 7 bases are shared with TRBD2. The germline V gene encodes CDR1 SGDLS and CDR2 YYNGEE. The CDR3 consists of 16 residues. Trimming at V came to 3 bases and at J to 1 base, leaving 6 bases not matched to a gene. DNA for the CDR3: TGTGCCAGCAGCGGGCAACTAGCGAGGAACACCGGGGAGCTGTTTTTT. Encoded protein: CASSGQLARNTGELFF.